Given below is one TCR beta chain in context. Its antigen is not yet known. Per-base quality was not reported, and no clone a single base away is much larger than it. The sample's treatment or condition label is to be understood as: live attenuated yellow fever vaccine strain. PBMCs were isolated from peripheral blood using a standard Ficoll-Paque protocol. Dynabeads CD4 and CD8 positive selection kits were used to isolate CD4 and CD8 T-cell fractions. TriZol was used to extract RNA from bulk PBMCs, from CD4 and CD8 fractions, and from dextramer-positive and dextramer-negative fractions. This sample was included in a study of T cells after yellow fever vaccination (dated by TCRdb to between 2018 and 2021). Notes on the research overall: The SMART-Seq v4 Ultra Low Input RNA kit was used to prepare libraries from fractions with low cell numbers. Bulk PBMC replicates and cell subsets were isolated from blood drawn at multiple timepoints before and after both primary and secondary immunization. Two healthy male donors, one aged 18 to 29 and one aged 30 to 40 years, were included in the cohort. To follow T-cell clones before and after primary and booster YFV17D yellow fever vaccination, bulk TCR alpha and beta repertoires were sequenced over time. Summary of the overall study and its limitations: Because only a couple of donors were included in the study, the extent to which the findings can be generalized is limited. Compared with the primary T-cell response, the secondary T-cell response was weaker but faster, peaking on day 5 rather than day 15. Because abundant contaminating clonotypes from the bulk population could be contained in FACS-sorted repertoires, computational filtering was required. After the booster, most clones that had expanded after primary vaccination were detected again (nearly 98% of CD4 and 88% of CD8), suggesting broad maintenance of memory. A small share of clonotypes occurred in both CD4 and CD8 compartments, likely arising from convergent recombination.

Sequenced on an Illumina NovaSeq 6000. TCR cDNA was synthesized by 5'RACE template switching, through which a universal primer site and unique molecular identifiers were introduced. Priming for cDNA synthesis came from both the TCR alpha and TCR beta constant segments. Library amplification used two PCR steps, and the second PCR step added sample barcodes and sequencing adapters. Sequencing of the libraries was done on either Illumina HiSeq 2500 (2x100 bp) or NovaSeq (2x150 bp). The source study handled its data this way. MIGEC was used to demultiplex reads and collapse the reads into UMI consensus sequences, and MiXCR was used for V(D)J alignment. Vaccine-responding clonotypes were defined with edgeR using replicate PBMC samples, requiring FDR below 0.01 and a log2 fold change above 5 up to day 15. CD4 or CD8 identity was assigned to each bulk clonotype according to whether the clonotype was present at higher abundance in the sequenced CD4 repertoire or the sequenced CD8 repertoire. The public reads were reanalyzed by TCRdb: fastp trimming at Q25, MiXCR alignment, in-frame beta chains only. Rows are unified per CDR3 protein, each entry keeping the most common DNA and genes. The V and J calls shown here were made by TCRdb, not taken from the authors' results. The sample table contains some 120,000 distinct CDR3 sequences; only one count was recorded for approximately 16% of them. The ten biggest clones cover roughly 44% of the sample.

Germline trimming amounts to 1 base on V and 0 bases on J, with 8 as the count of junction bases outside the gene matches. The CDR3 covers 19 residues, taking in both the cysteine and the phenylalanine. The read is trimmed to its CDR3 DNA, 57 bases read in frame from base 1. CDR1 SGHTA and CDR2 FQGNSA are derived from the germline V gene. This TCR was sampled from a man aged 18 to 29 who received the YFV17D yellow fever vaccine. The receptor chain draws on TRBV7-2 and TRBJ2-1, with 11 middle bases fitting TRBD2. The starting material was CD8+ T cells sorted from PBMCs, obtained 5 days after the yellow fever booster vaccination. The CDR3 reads CASSLGSGGAGASYNEQFF. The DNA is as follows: TGTGCCAGCAGCTTAGGTAGCGGGGGGGCCGGGGCCTCCTACAATGAGCAGTTCTTC.